This T cell receptor beta chain stems from a study of T cell responses to AZD1222 COVID-19 vaccine. Study results and caveats: Donors skewed white British and female; clonal diversity was possibly underestimated.

Germline-derived CDR1 and CDR2 are SGHRS and YFSETQ. This CDR3 region has 13 residues. Deletions cut 2 bases from V and 4 bases from J, with 9 bases between. Points on this clone: Its specificity is not known.

TCRdb keeps only in-frame clones here, not all; method: immunoSEQ multiplex PCR. Here the sample spans roughly 100,000 clones, approximately 88% being singletons. This TCR derives from an adult in good health. Sequences were derived from peripheral blood, sampled on day 0 of AZD1222 vaccination. The chain has TRBV5-1 and TRBJ1-1; unclear D gene. The CDR3 DNA sequence: TGCGCCAGCAGCTTTAAAGGTGGCACTGAAGCTTTCTTT. This codes for CASSFKGGTEAFF. Based on the CDR3 plus reference TRBV5-1 and TRBJ1-1, the full variable domain is KAGVTQTPRYLIKTRGQQVTLSCSPISGHRSVSWYQQTPGQGLQFLFEYFSETQRNKGNFPGRFSGRQFSNSRSEMNVSTLELGDSALYLCASSFKGGTEAFFGQGTRLTVV.